The 22 T cell receptor beta chains presented below share a single source sample, sequenced in a study of blood T cell repertoires in COVID-19. The table came from immunoSEQ multiplex PCR; TCRdb's copy has only in-frame clones and leaves some out. This sample has roughly 80,000 clones, with approximately 83% found just once. The sequencing input was peripheral blood. Receptors originate from an elderly woman with acute or convalescent COVID-19.

The chain combines TRBV19 with TRBJ2-7; tentatively, D is TRBD2 (5 bases). CDR1 LNHDA and CDR2 SQIVND come from the germline V gene (reference sequence). Trimming removed 3 bases at V and 2 bases at J, with 14 bases between. This CDR3 region has 15 residues. This CDR3 is CASSMEAAAPYEQYF. The CDR3 bases are TGTGCCAGTAGTATGGAGGCAGCCGCCCCCTACGAGCAGTACTTC.

The chain recombines TRBV4-3 with TRBJ2-2; 7 bases map to TRBD2. The V gene end was trimmed by 4 bases and the J gene end by 7 bases; junction bases not matched to a gene: 3. Germline loops: CDR1 LGHNA, CDR2 YSLEER. The CDR3 loop spans 13 amino acids. The CDR3 sequence: CASSPAGVGELFF. CDR3 DNA: TGCGCCAGCAGCCCCGCGGGGGTCGGGGAGCTGTTTTTT.

V is TRBV5-6 and J is TRBJ2-1; possible D gene TRBD1, 6 bases. Germline V gene sequence: CDR1 SGHDT, CDR2 YYEEEE. Trimming cost V 0 bases and J 2 bases, with 9 bases left between them. This CDR3 has 15 residues. In nucleotides, the CDR3 is TGTGCCAGCAGCTTGGGACAGGAGACCTACAATGAGCAGTTCTTC. Its translation: CASSLGQETYNEQFF.

The V and J genes are TRBV7-2 and TRBJ2-1, with TRBD2 matching 7 bases. The trim removed 0 bases at V and 8 bases at J, leaving 7 bases unmatched. Per germline, CDR1 SGHTA and CDR2 FQGNSA. The CDR3 spans 15 residues. In nucleotides, the CDR3 is TGTGCCAGCAGCTTAGCGGGGGAACGGGAGGATGAGCAGTTCTTC. Translated, it gives CASSLAGEREDEQFF.

The chain couples TRBV18 to TRBJ1-5; TRBD1 might be the D (5 bases). CDR1 KGHSH and CDR2 LQKENI come from the germline V gene. The CDR3 sequence is 15 residues long. Trimming removed 2 bases at V and 0 bases at J, with 8 bases between. The CDR3 region has the DNA TGTGCCAGCTCACCAACTACAGGTAGCAATCAGCCCCAGCATTTT. The encoded protein is CASSPTTGSNQPQHF.

V usage is TRBV9 and J usage is TRBJ2-3; D possibly corresponds to TRBD2 (5 bases). Germline assignment: CDR1 SGDLS and CDR2 YYNGEE. V shed 5 bases and J shed 1 base, with 8 bases lying between them. CDR3 length equals 13 residues. CDR3 nucleotides: TGTGCCAGCAGGACGGAGGGCACAGATACGCAGTATTTT. Translating gives CASRTEGTDTQYF.

The chain recombines TRBV7-2 with TRBJ2-3; no reliable D call. Germline values: CDR1 SGHTA, CDR2 FQGNSA. The CDR3 runs to 16 residues. Deletions cut 2 bases from V and 1 base from J, with 13 bases between. This chain's CDR3 is CASSLIRIAGTDTQYF. The CDR3, as DNA: TGTGCCAGCAGCTTAATCCGGATAGCTGGCACAGATACGCAGTATTTT.

The rearrangement uses TRBV10-3 and TRBJ2-5; the D gene is possibly TRBD2 (6 bases). The CDR3 totals 14 residues. V lost 6 bases and J lost 5, with 16 bases in between. Germline lookup yields CDR1 ENHRY and CDR2 SYGVKD. The CDR3 region has the DNA TGTGCCATCAGCCGCCGCGGGGCGGGGGAGACCCAGTACTTC. It translates to CAISRRGAGETQYF.

The CDR3, as DNA: TGTGCCATCAGGCCGACTAGCGGGAGGGGCGCAGATACGCAGTATTTT. Amino acids: CAIRPTSGRGADTQYF. The V gene is TRBV10-3, the J gene TRBJ2-3; 14 nucleotides agree with TRBD2. From germline, CDR1 is ENHRY and CDR2 SYGVKD. The CDR3 sequence is 16 residues long. Trimming at V came to 6 bases and at J to 4 bases, leaving 6 bases not matched to a gene.

The chain joins TRBV5-1 to TRBJ2-5, with D possibly matching TRBD2 (5 bases). Per the germline V gene, CDR1 is SGHRS and CDR2 is YFSETQ. Trimming shortened V by 0 bases and J by 5 bases, and 11 bases separated the two germline ends. The length of the CDR3 is 14 residues. The CDR3 spells CASSLADWRETQYF. Written as DNA, the CDR3 is TGCGCCAGCAGCTTGGCTGACTGGAGGGAGACCCAGTACTTC. The variable domain in full, with the rest retrieved from reference TRBV5-1 and TRBJ2-5, is KAGVTQTPRYLIKTRGQQVTLSCSPISGHRSVSWYQQTPGQGLQFLFEYFSETQRNKGNFPGRFSGRQFSNSRSEMNVSTLELGDSALYLCASSLADWRETQYFGPGTRLLVL.

The chain recombines TRBV7-9 with TRBJ2-2, with 7 bases lining up with TRBD2. The CDR3 is 14 residues long. V shed 1 base and J 6 bases; nucleotides not matched to a gene: 2. CDR1 is SEHNR, CDR2 FQNEAQ, per germline (reference sequence). This CDR3 is CASSLGAGPGELFF. Here the CDR3 DNA reads TGTGCCAGCAGCTTAGGAGCGGGACCCGGGGAGCTGTTTTTT.

The chain combines TRBV11-3 with TRBJ2-7, with D possibly being TRBD1 (6 bases). The V end was cut by 2 bases, the J end by 3 bases, with 11 bases between. The length of the CDR3 is 14 residues. Germline V gene data show CDR1 as SGHNT and CDR2 as YENEEA. In nucleotides, the CDR3 is TGTGCCAGCAGCTTATCAACAGGGAACTACGAGCAGTACTTC. Its protein is CASSLSTGNYEQYF.

The CDR3 DNA sequence: TGCGCCAGCAGCCCAGGCTGGGCGGGAGGGCCTGAGAATGAGCAGTTCTTC. Translated: CASSPGWAGGPENEQFF. The chain is built from TRBV5-1 and TRBJ2-1, with TRBD2 matching over 9 bases. Germline V gene data show CDR1 as SGHRS and CDR2 as YFSETQ. The ends lost 4 bases at V and 7 bases at J; junction bases unmatched: 15. The length of the CDR3 is 17 residues.

V is TRBV3-1 (or the pseudogene TRBV3-2) and J is TRBJ2-4, with 9 nucleotides matching TRBD2. CDR1 is LGHDT, CDR2 YNNKEL, per germline (reference sequence). This CDR3 has 16 residues. Unmatched junction bases numbered 5, after V lost 5 bases and J lost 0 bases. The CDR3, as DNA: TGTGCCAGCAGCTATAGCGGGGGACTAGCCAAAAACATTCAGTACTTC. Its translation is CASSYSGGLAKNIQYF.

V gene TRBV25-1 combines with J gene TRBJ2-1, with 8 bases fitting TRBD2. Germline V lookup: CDR1 MGHDK, CDR2 SYGVNS. There are 15 residues in the CDR3. J was trimmed by 7 bases and V by 3 bases; bases with no gene match: 8. The CDR3 bases are TGTGCCAGCAGTGAGCCGAGCGGGGGCAAAAATGAGCAGTTCTTC. Its protein is CASSEPSGGKNEQFF.

The chain has TRBV24-1 and TRBJ1-5, with D possibly matching TRBD1 (6 bases). CDR3 length equals 16 residues. Per germline, CDR1 KGHDR and CDR2 SFDVKD. The V end was cut by 3 bases, the J end by 0 bases, with 11 bases between. The CDR3 region has the DNA TGTGCCACCAGTGATGGGGGCTTTAGTAGCAATCAGCCCCAGCATTTT. This sequence encodes CATSDGGFSSNQPQHF.

This chain links TRBV10-3 with TRBJ1-2; TRBD1 matches at 12 bases. The V and J ends lost 3 bases and 7 bases, in that order; junction bases with no gene match: 6. The germline V gene encodes CDR1 ENHRY and CDR2 SYGVKD. The CDR3 covers 15 residues. CDR3 bases: TGTGCCATCAGTGACCCGGGACAGGGGGCTGGTGGCTACACCTTC. Its translation: CAISDPGQGAGGYTF.

The V gene is TRBV5-1, the J gene TRBJ2-2, with D unresolved. Trimming cost V 6 bases and J 1 base, with 7 bases left between them. CDR3 length: 13 residues. Per germline, CDR1 SGHRS and CDR2 YFSETQ. The DNA of the CDR3 is TGCGCCAGCAACAGCCGGAACACCGGGGAGCTGTTTTTT. Residues: CASNSRNTGELFF.

This clone appeared a single time. This chain joins TRBV19 and TRBJ1-5, with 10 bases aligning to TRBD1. This CDR3 contains 15 residues. The V gene end was trimmed by 5 bases and the J gene end by 5 bases; junction bases not matched to a gene: 6. Germline values: CDR1 LNHDA, CDR2 SQIVND (reference sequence). Here the CDR3 DNA reads TGTGCCAGTAGTGTCGGACAGGGGGTGGATCAGCCCCAGCATTTT. Translation: CASSVGQGVDQPQHF.

The J gene is TRBJ2-7, the V gene TRBV1; the tabulated D call, TRBD2, remains unverified against the DNA. TRBV1 is termed a pseudogene. CDR3 size: 18 residues. The CDR3 sequence is CTSSPQEPRTSGSYEQYF. The CDR3 nucleotides read TGCACCAGCAGCCCCCAGGAACCTAGGACTAGCGGGAGCTACGAGCAGTACTTC.

The count of this clone is one. The rearrangement joins TRBV5-1 to TRBJ1-1, with D possibly TRBD1 on 6 matching bases. Trimming removed 3 bases from V and 0 bases from J, with 9 bases in between. The CDR3 spans 14 residues. Germline CDR1 reads SGHRS; CDR2 reads YFSETQ. This CDR3 reads CASSSQGLNTEAFF. The CDR3 DNA reads as TGCGCCAGCAGCTCACAGGGCTTGAACACTGAAGCTTTCTTT.

The V call is TRBV5-1, the J call TRBJ2-7, with 11 bases that match TRBD2. CDR3 length: 17 residues. The ends lost 1 base at V and 1 base at J; junction bases unmatched: 7. Germline loops: CDR1 SGHRS, CDR2 YFSETQ. The CDR3 sequence: CASSLWTSGSVSYEQYF. CDR3 DNA sequence: TGCGCCAGCAGCTTGTGGACTAGCGGGTCGGTTTCCTACGAGCAGTACTTC.